The 27 T cell receptor beta chains reported below all come from one sample, sequenced in a study of T cells in Graves' hyperthyroidism and ophthalmopathy. Amplification of TCR beta CDR3 regions was performed using RNA transcripts as template. HTBI primers were used for first-round RT-PCR of the TCR CDR3. MiXCR, applied by TCRdb to the multiplex PCR reads, yields one record per CDR3 protein. The sample consists of approximately 430,000 distinct CDR3 sequences, about a sixth of them appearing once. The sequenced sample consisted of blood. The receptor source for this set is a woman under 30 with Graves' hyperthyroidism.

This clonotype was detected many times. This chain connects TRBV2 to TRBJ2-7; 11 bases fit TRBD1. Trimming at V came to 6 bases and at J to 5 bases, leaving 12 bases not matched to a gene. The CDR3 is made up of 16 amino acids. Germline CDR1 SNHLY, CDR2 FYNNEI. The CDR3 region is CASSPLGDRGSHEQYF. The CDR3 DNA reads TGTGCCAGCAGCCCCCTTGGGGACAGGGGGTCCCACGAGCAGTACTTC.

This clonotype showed up many times. The chain recombines TRBV7-9 with TRBJ2-2; D ambiguous. V was cut by 4 bases and J by 5 bases, with 23 bases left in between. The CDR3 is 18 amino acids. The germline V gene encodes CDR1 SEHNR and CDR2 FQNEAQ (reference sequence). The CDR3 DNA sequence: TGTGCCAGCAGCTCCCCCCCCCCTGGGGATCGATATACCGGGGAGCTGTTTTTT. This gives the protein CASSSPPPGDRYTGELFF.

V usage is TRBV9 and J usage is TRBJ2-5; no reliable D call. The CDR3 has 15 residues. In germline, CDR1 is SGDLS, CDR2 YYNGEE. V gave up 0 bases and J gave up 2 bases, with 11 bases separating them. CDR3 nucleotides: TGTGCCAGCAGCGTAGGTCTTACAGAACAAGAGACCCAGTACTTC. Encoded protein: CASSVGLTEQETQYF.

This clonotype was detected ten times or more. The chain employs TRBV6-2 or TRBV6-3 and TRBJ1-5; 8 nucleotides line up with TRBD1. Germline values: CDR1 MNHEY, CDR2 SVGEGT. The CDR3 has 15 residues. J gave up 4 bases and V 8 bases, and 10 bases lay outside the gene matches. Here the CDR3 reads CASLKGGQANQPQHF. CDR3 in DNA: TGTGCCAGCCTAAAGGGGGGACAGGCGAATCAGCCCCAGCATTTT.

In this sample, this clonotype turned up many times. The chain employs TRBV11-2 and TRBJ2-7; 8 positions agree with TRBD1. The CDR3 length is 14 residues. CDR1 is SGHAT and CDR2 is FQNNGV in the germline V gene. Germline trimming cut 1 base from V and 3 bases from J; bases unmatched to any gene: 2. DNA of the CDR3: TGTGCCAGCAGCTTAGGGACAGGGTACTACGAGCAGTACTTC. This translates into CASSLGTGYYEQYF.

This chain uses TRBV14 with TRBJ1-3; D uncertain. V gave up 4 bases and J gave up 4 bases, with 8 bases separating them. The CDR3 spans 13 residues. CDR1 and CDR2 from the germline V gene are SGHDN and FVKESK. The CDR3: CASSPIGGNTIYF. The CDR3 DNA reads TGTGCCAGCAGCCCGATCGGGGGAAACACCATATATTTT.

The V gene is TRBV7-3, the J gene TRBJ1-1, with D tentatively TRBD1 (6 bases). The CDR3 has 14 amino acids. V gave up 3 bases and J gave up 6 bases, with 14 bases separating them. Germline CDR1 SGHTA, CDR2 FQGTGA. The CDR3 DNA reads TGTGCCAGCAGCTTCATCGGGGGCGAATCTGAAGCTTTCTTT. This gives the protein CASSFIGGESEAFF.

The gene calls are TRBV27 and TRBJ1-3; D uncertain. V was cut by 0 bases and J by 1 base, with 7 bases left in between. CDR1 is MNHEY, CDR2 SMNVEV, per germline (reference sequence). The CDR3 covers 15 residues. This chain's CDR3 is CASSLSMSSGNTIYF. CDR3 bases: TGTGCCAGCAGTTTATCGATGTCATCTGGAAACACCATATATTTT.

This clonotype was detected once. The J gene is TRBJ1-5, the V gene TRBV5-8, with a tentative D call TRBD1 (6 bases). The germline V and J ends were trimmed by 5 bases and 7 bases, with 19 bases remaining between them. Germline CDR1 is SGHTS and CDR2 is YDEGEE. The CDR3 runs to 15 residues. The CDR3 DNA follows: TGTGCCAGCAGTTCTGGACAGAAATTATCCCAGCCCCAGCATTTT. Translated: CASSSGQKLSQPQHF.

This clonotype was recorded many times. V and J are TRBV2 and TRBJ2-3; the D gene is possibly TRBD2 (5 bases). CDR1 and CDR2 from the germline V gene are SNHLY and FYNNEI. Trimming removed 6 bases from V and 2 bases from J, with 9 bases in between. The CDR3 length is 13 residues. The CDR3, as DNA: TGTGCCAGCAGAGCGGATAACACAGATACGCAGTATTTT. Protein: CASRADNTDTQYF. The variable domain in full, completed from reference TRBV2 and TRBJ2-3, reads EPEVTQTPSHQVTQMGQEVILRCVPISNHLYFYWYRQILGQKVEFLVSFYNNEISEKSEIFDDQFSVERPDGSNFTLKIRSTKLEDSAMYFCASRADNTDTQYFGPGTRLTVL.

The table lists this clonotype with a few counts. The chain combines TRBV27 with TRBJ1-6; 10 bases fit TRBD1. Germline assignment: CDR1 MNHEY and CDR2 SMNVEV (reference sequence). The V gene end was trimmed by 6 bases and the J gene end by 9 bases; junction bases not matched to a gene: 2. CDR3 size: 13 residues. CDR3 sequence reads: CASRDRGFSPLHF. The CDR3 DNA follows: TGTGCCAGCAGGGACAGGGGGTTTTCACCCCTCCACTTT.

This clonotype was seen many times. V usage is TRBV3-1 and J usage is TRBJ2-1, with D perhaps matching TRBD1 (6 bases). The germline CDR1 and CDR2 sequences are LGHDT and YNNKEL (reference sequence). The CDR3 length is 15 residues. V dropped 1 base and J dropped 3 bases, with 10 bases sitting between them. The CDR3 coding sequence is TGTGCCAGCAGCCAAGGACAGGAAAGCTACAATGAGCAGTTCTTC. Its translation: CASSQGQESYNEQFF.

This clonotype has a handful of counts. This chain links TRBV29-1 with TRBJ2-7; maybe TRBD2 (5 bases). V shed 4 bases and J shed 5 bases, with 12 bases lying between them. Germline CDR1 reads SQVTM; CDR2 reads ANQGSEA. The CDR3 extends over 12 amino acids. DNA for the CDR3: TGCAGCGTTGGAGGTAGCGCCCACGAGCAGTACTTC. Translation gives CSVGGSAHEQYF.

This clonotype occurred a few times. The genes are TRBV7-3 and TRBJ2-1, with D possibly matching TRBD2 (7 bases). This CDR3 has 16 residues. From germline, CDR1 is SGHTA and CDR2 FQGTGA. V was shortened by 2 bases and J by 5 bases, with 16 bases between the two germline ends. CDR3 sequence: CASSLGRGRVHNEQFF. The CDR3 DNA sequence: TGTGCCAGCAGCTTAGGGCGGGGGCGCGTCCACAATGAGCAGTTCTTC.

The rearrangement uses TRBV5-8 and TRBJ1-6, with D tentatively TRBD1 (5 bases). V was shortened by 0 bases and J by 10 bases, with 20 bases between the two germline ends. The germline CDR1 and CDR2 sequences are SGHTS and YDEGEE. This CDR3 comprises 17 residues. The CDR3 DNA reads as TGTGCCAGCAGCTTGGCCCTATCGGGGCGCCTTCAATCACCCCTCCACTTT. This encodes CASSLALSGRLQSPLHF.

This clonotype was recorded many times. The chain links TRBV5-6 to TRBJ1-2; 7 bases agree with TRBD1. Per germline, CDR1 SGHDT and CDR2 YYEEEE. This CDR3 is built from 14 residues. Trimming took 4 bases from V and 4 from J; bases not matched to a gene: 7. The CDR3 is CASSLEGAGYGYTF. The DNA for the CDR3 is TGTGCCAGCAGCCTAGAGGGGGCAGGCTATGGCTACACCTTC.

This clonotype was found a few times. The rearrangement uses TRBV19 and TRBJ2-3; D is perhaps TRBD2 (5 bases). The CDR3 extends over 14 amino acids. Germline CDR1 and CDR2: LNHDA and SQIVND (reference sequence). The V end was cut by 6 bases, the J end by 4 bases, with 14 bases between. In DNA form, the CDR3 reads TGTGCCAGTAGGGCGGGTCACAACGCAGATACGCAGTATTTT. This encodes CASRAGHNADTQYF.

This clonotype has only a few counts. CDR3 nucleotides: TGCAGCGTTCAGGGGAACTACGAGCAGTACTTC. Protein: CSVQGNYEQYF. The chain has TRBV29-1 and TRBJ2-7; the D gene is possibly TRBD1 (6 bases). The CDR3 is 11 residues long. The V end was cut by 5 bases, the J end by 3 bases, with 8 bases between. The V gene's germline CDR1 is SQVTM and CDR2 ANQGSEA.

This clonotype has just a few counts. Here the CDR3 omits its conserved ending phenylalanine or tryptophan, so a read error is the likely source. The chain carries TRBV7-2 and TRBJ2-1, with 8 bases lining up with TRBD2. Trimming took 4 bases from V and 4 from J; bases not matched to a gene: 9. CDR1 is SGHTA and CDR2 is FQGNSA in the germline V gene. The CDR3 sequence is 16 residues long. The CDR3 region has the DNA TGTGCCAGCAGCTCTCCCCGGGGGGGGGGGTACAATGAGCAGTTCCTC. Its translation is CASSSPRGGGYNEQFL.

A single count supports this clonotype. The rearrangement links TRBV19 to TRBJ1-2, with unresolved D. The CDR3 covers 12 residues. Germline V lookup: CDR1 LNHDA, CDR2 SQIVND (reference sequence). Deletions cut 3 bases from V and 8 bases from J, with 10 bases between. The CDR3 region has the DNA TGTGCCAGTAGTATGTACCTGGCAGGCTACACCTTC. Translating gives CASSMYLAGYTF.

The chain carries TRBV6-1 and TRBJ2-1, with 7 positions matching TRBD2. Germline-derived CDR1 and CDR2 are MNHNS and SASEGT. The CDR3 sequence is 14 residues long. V was pared by 6 bases and J by 7 bases, with 9 bases of the junction left unmatched. Here the CDR3 DNA reads TGTGCCAGCAGGGGCCAGCGGGGAAGAAATGAGCAGTTCTTC. Encoded protein: CASRGQRGRNEQFF.

This clonotype was picked up a small number of times. The conserved closing phenylalanine or tryptophan is absent in this CDR3, likely reflecting a read error. The rearrangement uses TRBV3-1 and TRBJ2-7, with 9 bases that match TRBD2. Trimming at V came to 4 bases and at J to 5 bases, leaving 0 bases not matched to a gene. Germline CDR1 LGHDT, CDR2 YNNKEL (reference sequence). The CDR3 is made up of 12 amino acids. The CDR3 region has the DNA TGTGCCAGCAGCCGACTAGCGGACGAGCAGTACCTC. It translates to CASSRLADEQYL.

About this clonotype: A much larger clone differs by one base, so this may be a read error. This sequence joins TRBV7-9 and TRBJ1-2; D not certain. The germline V and J ends were trimmed by 2 bases and 10 bases, with 17 bases remaining between them. The CDR3 runs to 14 residues. The germline V gene encodes CDR1 SEHNR and CDR2 FQNEAQ (reference sequence). This CDR3 reads CASSLPPDLDDYTF. CDR3 bases: TGTGCCAGCAGCTTACCTCCCGACTTGGATGACTACACCTTC.

This clonotype showed up many times. This sequence joins TRBV2 and TRBJ2-1, with 7 nucleotides matching TRBD2. The CDR3 consists of 15 residues. CDR1 is SNHLY, CDR2 FYNNEI, per germline. V trimming: 4 bases; J trimming: 7 bases; junction bases outside the gene matches: 10. The DNA of the CDR3 is TGTGCCAGCAGTGTAGGGACCGCGGGAGTGAATGAGCAGTTCTTC. It encodes CASSVGTAGVNEQFF.

This rearrangement joins TRBV7-9 to TRBJ1-6; D is ambiguous. This CDR3 comprises 16 residues. In germline, CDR1 is SEHNR, CDR2 FQNEAQ (reference sequence). V was cut by 0 bases and J by 6 bases, with 12 bases left in between. The CDR3 loop is CASSLAAPAGNSPLHF. CDR3 coding DNA: TGTGCCAGCAGCTTAGCAGCCCCCGCTGGTAATTCACCCCTCCACTTT.

This clonotype has ten or more counts. The chain uses TRBV12-3 or TRBV12-4 and TRBJ2-7, with D maybe TRBD2 (6 bases). The germline V and J ends were trimmed by 4 bases and 0 bases, with 16 bases remaining between them. This CDR3 is built from 16 residues. Here the CDR3 DNA reads TGTGCCAGCAGTTCCCGCGGGGATCCGAGCTCCTACGAGCAGTACTTC. It specifies CASSSRGDPSSYEQYF.

The chain joins TRBV20-1 to TRBJ1-2, with D perhaps TRBD1 (6 bases). The CDR3 is 12 amino acids. Per germline, CDR1 DFQATT and CDR2 SNEGSKA (reference sequence). Trimming pared 1 base from V and 6 bases from J, leaving 9 bases between. CDR3 sequence reads: CSARGQVDGYTF. Written as DNA, the CDR3 is TGCAGTGCTAGAGGACAGGTAGATGGCTACACCTTC.